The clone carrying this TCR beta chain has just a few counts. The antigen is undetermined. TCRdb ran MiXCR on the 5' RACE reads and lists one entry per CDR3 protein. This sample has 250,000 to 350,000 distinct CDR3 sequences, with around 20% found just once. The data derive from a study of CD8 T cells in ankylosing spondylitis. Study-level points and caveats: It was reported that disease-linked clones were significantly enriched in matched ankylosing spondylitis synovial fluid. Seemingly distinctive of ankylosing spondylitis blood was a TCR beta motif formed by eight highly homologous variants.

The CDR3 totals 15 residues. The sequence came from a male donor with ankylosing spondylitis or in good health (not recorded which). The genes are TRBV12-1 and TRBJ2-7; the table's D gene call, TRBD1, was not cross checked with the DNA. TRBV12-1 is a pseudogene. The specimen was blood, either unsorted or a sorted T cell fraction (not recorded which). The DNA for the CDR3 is TGTGCCAGCAGCTTTGCGGGACAGGGGACTCACGAGCAGTACGTC. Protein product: CASSFAGQGTHEQYV.